What follows are 11 T cell receptor beta chains derived from one specimen sequenced in a study of shared clonotypes between healthy human individuals. Profiling relied on immunoSEQ multiplex PCR, and the TCRdb table lists in-frame clones only, not all of them. The sample gives nearly 2 million clones, about 95% of which show up once; roughly 1.2% is in the top ten. Naive CD8 cells lacked CD45RO and underwent positive selection for CCR7, leaving out terminally differentiated effector memory CD45RA+ cells. Sequenced sample: naive CD8+ T cells sorted from blood. The receptor source for this set is a man in his late teens or twenties in good health.

The chain couples TRBV19 to TRBJ2-1, with 8 bases that match TRBD2. J was trimmed by 4 bases and V by 5 bases; bases with no gene match: 4. This CDR3 has 14 residues. Germline CDR1 reads LNHDA; CDR2 reads SQIVND (reference sequence). CDR3 in amino acids: CASSLAGRYNEQFF. The CDR3 nucleotides are TGTGCCAGTAGTCTAGCGGGCAGGTACAATGAGCAGTTCTTC.

Remarks on this clone: This sample also contains other DNA sequences that code for the same CDR3. The chain recombines TRBV30 with TRBJ2-3; D is unclear. V was pared by 0 bases and J by 0 bases, with 7 bases between. Germline assignment: CDR1 GTSNPN and CDR2 SVGIG (reference sequence). This CDR3 spans 14 amino acids. The CDR3 protein is CAWSVHTSTDTQYF. As DNA, the CDR3 is TGTGCCTGGAGTGTACATACTAGCACAGATACGCAGTATTTT.

A note on this clone: The same CDR3 is also encoded by other DNA sequences in this sample. The V gene is TRBV11-2, the J gene TRBJ1-1; no definite D call. The CDR3 is 14 residues long. V was clipped by 2 bases and J by 5 bases, with 12 bases between them. Germline V lookup: CDR1 SGHAT, CDR2 FQNNGV. As DNA, the CDR3 is TGTGCCAGCAGCTTACGTGGAGCGGGGACTGAAGCTTTCTTT. Its translation: CASSLRGAGTEAFF.

The V and J genes are TRBV11-3 and TRBJ2-3; TRBD2 might be the D (5 bases). The V end was cut by 3 bases, the J end by 6 bases, with 10 bases between. The CDR3 contains 13 residues. In germline, CDR1 is SGHNT, CDR2 YENEEA. The CDR3 loop is CASSFEGEDTQYF. The DNA of the CDR3 is TGTGCCAGCAGCTTCGAGGGAGAGGATACGCAGTATTTT.

V is TRBV5-1 and J is TRBJ1-2; weak D call: TRBD1 (5 bases). The V and J ends lost 1 base and 6 bases respectively, with 19 bases between them. CDR1 and CDR2 from the germline V gene are SGHRS and YFSETQ. The CDR3 runs to 16 residues. The chain's CDR3 is CASSLWGGQVEDGYTF. CDR3 sequence (DNA): TGCGCCAGCAGCTTGTGGGGCGGTCAGGTAGAGGATGGCTACACCTTC.

There are a few counts of this clone. The same CDR3 can be traced to other DNA sequences in this sample. The rearrangement uses TRBV5-4 and TRBJ1-3; no reliable D call. The CDR3 has 13 amino acids. Germline-derived CDR1 and CDR2 are SGHNT and YYREEE (reference sequence). With 0 bases removed from V and 4 bases from J, the gap between germline ends came to 5 bases. This chain's CDR3 is CASSLGGGNTIYF. In DNA form, the CDR3 reads TGTGCCAGCAGCTTGGGTGGGGGAAACACCATATATTTT.

This chain connects TRBV4-3 to TRBJ2-3; possibly TRBD1 or TRBD2 for D (7 bases each). CDR3 length: 18 amino acids. Germline V gives CDR1 LGHNA, CDR2 YSLEER. Trimming took off 1 base at V and 2 bases at J, with 19 bases between the two ends. The CDR3 bases are TGCGCCAGCAGCCAAGGACCCAGCGGGACAGAGGACACAGATACGCAGTATTTT. Protein: CASSQGPSGTEDTDTQYF.

The chain joins TRBV27 to TRBJ2-5; D gene uncertain. This CDR3 is built from 14 residues. Germline assignment: CDR1 MNHEY and CDR2 SMNVEV (reference sequence). Trimming shortened V by 5 bases and J by 4 bases, and 14 bases separated the two germline ends. The CDR3: CASSPLVSGETQYF. DNA of the CDR3: TGTGCCAGCAGTCCCCTAGTATCCGGAGAGACCCAGTACTTC.

The chain carries TRBV5-6 and TRBJ2-7, with 7 bases fitting TRBD1. V was pared by 6 bases and J by 0 bases, with 12 bases of the junction left unmatched. The germline V gene has CDR1 SGHDT and CDR2 YYEEEE. This CDR3 region has 16 residues. The CDR3 DNA follows: TGTGCCAGCACTTTAAAACAGGGGCTCCGCTCCTACGAGCAGTACTTC. Its protein is CASTLKQGLRSYEQYF.

The chain joins TRBV5-6 to TRBJ1-2; D not resolved. Trimming stripped 0 bases from V and 8 bases from J, with 8 bases between. The V gene's germline CDR1 is SGHDT and CDR2 YYEEEE. The CDR3 has 12 amino acids. DNA of the CDR3: TGTGCCAGCAGCTTGGAGGTCTTCGGCTACACCTTC. It encodes CASSLEVFGYTF.

Turning to this clone: Within the sample, other DNA sequences also encode this same CDR3. The V call is TRBV5-4, the J call TRBJ2-7; a weak D match, TRBD1 (6 bases). V was cut by 1 base and J by 1 base, with 6 bases left in between. CDR3 length: 13 residues. Germline V gives CDR1 SGHNT, CDR2 YYREEE (reference sequence). The CDR3 spells CASSLQGSYEQYF. CDR3 nucleotides: TGTGCCAGCAGCTTGCAGGGGTCCTACGAGCAGTACTTC. The entire variable domain, with the rest obtained from reference TRBV5-4 and TRBJ2-7, is as follows: ETGVTQSPTHLIKTRGQQVTLRCSSQSGHNTVSWYQQALGQGPQFIFQYYREEENGRGNFPPRFSGLQFPNYSSELNVNALELDDSALYLCASSLQGSYEQYFGPGTRLTVT.